A selection of T cell receptor beta chains follows, all from one sample in a study of T cells in Graves' hyperthyroidism and ophthalmopathy. One entry per CDR3 protein results from TCRdb running MiXCR on the multiplex PCR reads. In the table there are 300,000 to 400,000 distinct CDR3 sequences, 15% to 20% of which are singletons. The specimen sequenced was blood. The receptors derive from a woman between 45 and 65 years old with Graves' hyperthyroidism. Both conserved end residues are part of each CDR3. The D gene is left open where the match is weak. Rows may omit the clone size; those that give it use once, few, many or a size class.

many TRBJ2-5 14 TRBV20-1 - TGCAGTGCTAGAGGAGGGGGCGGGAAAGAGACCCAGTACTTC CSARGGGGKETQYF
- TRBJ2-2 15 TRBV19 - TGTGCCAGTAGTAAAGCACAGGGGAACACCGGGGAGCTGTTTTTT CASSKAQGNTGELFF
many TRBJ2-1 16 TRBV7-8 - TGTGCCAGCAGCCGCCAGCGCTCAAGCTCCTACAATGAGCAGTTCTTC CASSRQRSSSYNEQFF
- TRBJ2-5 18 TRBV24-1 TRBD2 TGTGCCACCAGTTCCGGCGGGGTGACTAGCGGGTACCAAGAGACCCAGTACTTC CATSSGGVTSGYQETQYF
few TRBJ2-2 14 TRBV7-8 - TGTGCCAGCAGCTCCTCCGGTGGGCTCGGGGAGCTGTTTTTT CASSSSGGLGELFF
many TRBJ2-3 15 TRBV18 - TGTGCCAGCTCAGGGGTCCAGGGAGGCACAGATACGCAGTATTTT CASSGVQGGTDTQYF
many TRBJ1-1 13 TRBV11-2 - TGTGCCAGCAGCTTAACATCGAACACTGAAGCTTTCTTT CASSLTSNTEAFF
- TRBJ1-3 14 TRBV29-1 - TGCAGCGTTGAGAGGGGGAACTCTGGAAACACCATATATTTT CSVERGNSGNTIYF
- TRBJ2-1 18 TRBV7-8 TRBD2 TGTGCCAGCAGCTGGTCTGAAGGCGGGAGGTTAGGGTACAATGAGCAGTTCTTC CASSWSEGGRLGYNEQFF
few TRBJ1-5 15 TRBV7-2 - TGTGCCAGCAGCTTAGTAATTCATAGCAATCAGCCCCAGCATTTT CASSLVIHSNQPQHF
few TRBJ2-3 16 TRBV24-1 - TGTGCCACCAGTGACAATGACAGGTGGGGCGCAGATACGCAGTATTTT CATSDNDRWGADTQYF
few TRBJ1-1 16 TRBV15 - TGTGCCACCAGCAGAGATGGAGGGGGGTGGGACACTGAAGCTTTCTTT CATSRDGGGWDTEAFF
many TRBJ2-3 16 TRBV20-1 TRBD1 TGCAGTGCTAGAGGGGGGACAGGTCCTAGCACAGATACGCAGTATTTT CSARGGTGPSTDTQYF
- TRBJ1-1 13 TRBV19 - TGTGCCAGTAGTATCAATCAGGACACTGAAGCTTTCTTT CASSINQDTEAFF
many TRBJ1-4 12 TRBV12-3/TRBV12-4 - TGTGCCAGCAAATGGGCTAATGAAAAACTGTTTTTT CASKWANEKLFF
many TRBJ2-1 13 TRBV4-1 - TGCGCCAGCAGCCAAGCTGGAACGGATGAGCAGTTCTTC CASSQAGTDEQFF
few TRBJ2-5 18 TRBV19 - TGTGCCAGTAGTATAGAACCCGCGAGTCCGGGGGCTATGGAGACCCAGTACTTC CASSIEPASPGAMETQYF
few TRBJ2-5 16 TRBV28 TRBD2 TGTGCCAGCAGTTCCTCCGGCGGGGGGCGGAGGGAGACCCAGTACTTC CASSSSGGGRRETQYF
many TRBJ1-1 13 TRBV29-1 - TGCAGCGTTGAAGATCCCGGGGAGGTTGAAGCTTTCTTT CSVEDPGEVEAFF
- TRBJ1-2 14 TRBV5-1 - TGCGCCAGCAGCCCCGAGTTGGCCCCGGGAGGCTACACCTTC CASSPELAPGGYTF
many TRBJ1-2 12 TRBV28 - TGTGCCAGCAGTGTGACAGACTATGGCTACACCTTC CASSVTDYGYTF
many TRBJ2-5 15 TRBV11-2 - TGTGCCAGCAGCTTAGACACGGGGCTGGGAGAGACCCAGTACTTC CASSLDTGLGETQYF
many TRBJ1-4 14 TRBV18 TRBD1 TGTGCCAGCCGGGACAGGGACTTTAATGAAAAACTGTTTTTT CASRDRDFNEKLFF
few TRBJ1-1 14 TRBV7-3 - TGTGCCAGCAGCTTAGGGTACAAGAACACTGAAGCTTTCTTT CASSLGYKNTEAFF
few TRBJ1-4 15 TRBV27 - TGTGCCAGCAGGGGATCAGGGGCTCTTAATGAAAAACTGTTTTTT CASRGSGALNEKLFF
- TRBJ2-7 14 TRBV24-1 - TGTGCCACCAGTCAAGACGGGACAACCTACGAGCAGTACTTC CATSQDGTTYEQYF
many TRBJ2-7 16 TRBV27 - TGTGCCAGCAGTTCTGGACTTGAACCGAATATTTACGAGCAGTACTTC CASSSGLEPNIYEQYF
few TRBJ1-2 14 TRBV28 TRBD1 TGTGCCAGCAGAATGACAGGGACAAACTATGGCTACACCTTC CASRMTGTNYGYTF
many TRBJ2-7 13 TRBV28 - TGTGCCAGCGGCGTTCTAGCCCCCTACGAGCAGTACTTC CASGVLAPYEQYF
few TRBJ2-1 13 TRBV30 - TGTGCCTGGAGTGTACGGCTGAACAATGAGCAGTTCTTC CAWSVRLNNEQFF
- TRBJ2-1 15 TRBV19 TRBD2 TGTGCCAGTATGTTGGGGACTAGCGTTTACAATGAGCAGTTCTTC CASMLGTSVYNEQFF
few TRBJ2-7 14 TRBV5-6 - TGTGCCAGCAGTTTCCAGGGCCTTTCCTACGAGCAGTACTTC CASSFQGLSYEQYF
many TRBJ2-7 14 TRBV7-8 TRBD2 TGTGCCAGCAGCCCGACTAGCGGGAGGTACGAGCAGTACTTC CASSPTSGRYEQYF
many TRBJ2-1 14 TRBV3-1 - TGTGCCAGCAGCCGGGGGGAGGCGAGGAATGAGCAGTTCTTC CASSRGEARNEQFF
few TRBJ2-1 12 TRBV19 - TGTGCCAGTACCGCGAGGAACAATGAGCAGTTCTTC CASTARNNEQFF
- TRBJ2-1 14 TRBV4-2 - TGTGCCAGCAGCCAAGATCCTGTAATGGGTGAGCAGTTCTTC CASSQDPVMGEQFF
many TRBJ1-1 12 TRBV7-8 - TGTGCCATCTTGACCTCCGGGGCTGAAGCTTTCTTT CAILTSGAEAFF
few TRBJ2-5 13 TRBV20-1 TRBD2 TGCAGTGCTAAGCCTAGCGGATCTTGGGCCCAGTACTTC CSAKPSGSWAQYF
- TRBJ2-2 18 TRBV10-1 - TGCGCCAGCAGTGAGTTCCCCCCAGGGACTGCGGACACCGGGGAGCTGTTTTTT CASSEFPPGTADTGELFF
few TRBJ2-2 13 TRBV3-1 - TGTGCCAGCAGATTCGCCCGAGAGGGGGAGCTGTTTTTT CASRFAREGELFF
many TRBJ2-1 15 TRBV5-1 - TGCGCCAGCAGCTTGGTAAGGACAGACTACAATGAGCAGTTCTTC CASSLVRTDYNEQFF
- TRBJ1-1 12 TRBV7-2 TRBD1 TGTGCCAGCAGCTTAGGGCAGGGGGGGACTTTCTTT CASSLGQGGTFF
few TRBJ1-1 10 TRBV2 - TGTGCCAGCTGGGGGACTGAAGCTTTCTTT CASWGTEAFF
few TRBJ2-7 15 TRBV5-1 TRBD1 TGCGCCAGCCGATCAGGACAGGGGGGTTCCCACGAGCAGTACTTC CASRSGQGGSHEQYF
few TRBJ1-2 16 TRBV18 - TGTGCCAGCTCACCACCTGCCGTTCAGGGAACCTATGGCTACACCTTC CASSPPAVQGTYGYTF
- TRBJ2-1 16 TRBV7-2 TRBD2 TGTGCCAGCAGCTTAGGGGGGGCTAGCGGGGCAGGTGAGCAGTTCTTC CASSLGGASGAGEQFF
- TRBJ1-1 12 TRBV6-6 - TGTGCCAGCAGTTACAACGAGATTGAAGCTTTCTTT CASSYNEIEAFF
once TRBJ2-2 14 TRBV7-3 - TGTGCCAGCAGCTTAGATCTGGGTTCCGGGGAGCTGTTTTTT CASSLDLGSGELFF
- TRBJ1-6 15 TRBV7-8 - TGTGCCAGCAGCCCCACCGAAGAAAAGGATTCACCCCTCCACTTT CASSPTEEKDSPLHF
- TRBJ2-3 19 TRBV6-1 TRBD1 TGTGCCAGCAGTCCAAGTTTCGGGACAGGGGGCATAGACGCAGATACGCAGTATTTT CASSPSFGTGGIDADTQYF
many TRBJ1-4 13 TRBV18 - TGTGCCAGCTCACCGGGGTATTCGGAAAAACTGTTTTTT CASSPGYSEKLFF
many TRBJ2-1 16 TRBV7-8 - TGTGCCAGCAGCGCCTACAGGGTAGGCTCCTACAATGAGCAGTTCTTC CASSAYRVGSYNEQFF
- TRBJ2-1 15 TRBV5-1 - TGCGCCAGCAGCTTGTCGATGGGCTCCTACAATGAGCAGTTCTTC CASSLSMGSYNEQFF
few TRBJ2-1 14 TRBV30 - TGTGCCTGGAACCGGGATCTTAACCAAAATGAGCAGTTCTTC CAWNRDLNQNEQFF
few TRBJ1-2 17 TRBV10-1 TRBD1 TGCGCCAGCAGCGCCAACCGGGACAGGGCCCGCGGGTATGGCTACACCTTC CASSANRDRARGYGYTF
few TRBJ1-1 14 TRBV6-5 - TGTGCCAGCAGTTATGTACAGATGAACACTGAAGCTTTCTTT CASSYVQMNTEAFF
- TRBJ2-5 14 TRBV6-1 - TGTGCCAGCAGGCCGTGGAGGGCGGGGGAGACCCAGTACTTC CASRPWRAGETQYF